The 2 T cell receptor beta chains listed next were all sequenced from one sample in a study of cytomegalovirus exposure and HLA in healthy donors. The PCR ran on 60 Vbeta and 13 Jbeta primers. The repertoire was sequenced with immunoSEQ multiplex PCR; TCRdb's copy has only in-frame clones and lacks some. Of about 91,000 clones in the sample, around four fifths were seen once. The specimen was PBMCs. These receptors came from a male donor in good health and CMV-seropositive.

The chain has TRBV15 and TRBJ2-7; 8 nucleotides match TRBD1. CDR3 length: 16 amino acids. Trimming removed 5 bases from V and 5 bases from J; junction bases left unmatched: 14. CDR1 LNHNV and CDR2 YYDKDF come from the germline V gene (reference sequence). The DNA for the CDR3 is TGTGCCACCAGCGGGATCCGTGGGGACAGGAGACACGAGCAGTACTTC. Amino acid sequence: CATSGIRGDRRHEQYF.

V usage is TRBV6-1 and J usage is TRBJ1-5, with D possibly TRBD1 on 5 matching bases. This CDR3 contains 15 residues. The germline CDR1 and CDR2 sequences are MNHNS and SASEGT. V shed 4 bases and J shed 6 bases, with 16 bases lying between them. The CDR3 reads CASSVSPGGSQPQHF. In nucleotides, the CDR3 is TGTGCCAGCAGTGTGAGTCCTGGGGGGTCTCAGCCCCAGCATTTT.